This T cell receptor (beta chain) is drawn from a study of metastatic and nonmetastatic thyroid tumors. Study in general: The study looked at repertoires side by side in blood and in tumor or nodule tissue from malignant and benign thyroid patients. Overall study results and limits: A significant increase in TCR beta diversity was reportedly seen in malignant thyroid tumors relative to benign nodules, in blood and tumor.

With 5 bases removed from V and 4 bases from J, the gap between germline ends came to 17 bases. The CDR3 has 15 amino acids. From germline, CDR1 is MDHEN and CDR2 SYDVKM. Per the study methods: Variation in CDR3 across clinicopathological groups served as the basis for constructing a distant-metastasis classifier in papillary thyroid cancer. From the PCR reads, TCRdb re-called clones with MiXCR. None of the V and J calls come from the authors' own analysis; TCRdb made them. The sample contains roughly 20,000 clones, 27% of which appear only once. There were no patients who had received any treatment before thyroid surgery. With regard to this clone: Its antigen is not known.

This rearrangement joins TRBV28 to TRBJ1-2; tentatively, D is TRBD1 (6 bases). The sequenced sample was blood. This TCR was sampled from a female donor with papillary thyroid cancer or a benign thyroid nodule (not recorded which). Some clones in this sample may be carry-over from other donors' samples. The CDR3 DNA is TGTGCCAGCAGTGCCGGGACATCAAGCTTCTATGGCTACACCTTC. Translated: CASSAGTSSFYGYTF.